This TCR beta chain was captured by sequencing in a study of early stage breast cancer tumors. Study observations and caveats: Compared with adjacent normal breast tissue, tumors showed around 2.7-fold greater T cell density and higher clonality.

Clones were sequenced by immunoSEQ multiplex PCR, and TCRdb holds only the in-frame ones, with some missing. This table holds tens of thousands of clones, about 78% found once. The CDR3 has 16 amino acids. The germline gives CDR1 SGDLS, CDR2 YYNGEE. V shed 3 bases, J shed 0 bases, and the junction held 5 bases outside the gene matches. In the case of this clone: Antigen specificity is unknown.

V usage is TRBV9 and J usage is TRBJ2-2, with 7 bases matching TRBD2. The clonotype was recovered from a person in their fifties with breast cancer. The sequenced sample consisted of blood. The CDR3 nucleotides read TGTGCCAGCAGCGCGTCGGGGGGAGCGAACACCGGGGAGCTGTTTTTT. Translating it yields CASSASGGANTGELFF.